The rows below give T cell receptor beta chains drawn from one sample of a study of cytomegalovirus exposure and HLA in healthy donors. Libraries were prepared by immunoSEQ multiplex PCR; TCRdb keeps only in-frame clonotypes and omits some of them. This table has roughly 100,000 clones, roughly three quarters appearing once. The sample consisted of PBMCs. These receptors were taken from a man aged 25 to 40 in good health and CMV-seronegative. Each CDR3 is given with its conserved first and last residue. The D gene is left open where the match is weak. Rows give clone size only sometimes, using once, few, many, or a class for an expanded clone.

j_gene | len | d_gene | v_gene | abundance | CDR3aa | CDR3nt
TRBJ2-7 | 18 | TRBD1 | TRBV4-3 | NA | CASSHQLLTPGGEYEQYF | TGCGCCAGCAGCCATCAACTCCTAACGCCAGGGGGTGAGTACGAGCAGTACTTC
TRBJ1-2 | 14 | NA | TRBV18 | few | CASSLGRSPNGYTF | TGTGCCAGCTCACTCGGCAGGTCCCCAAATGGCTACACCTTC
TRBJ2-7 | 15 | TRBD1 | TRBV6-6 | NA | CASQPPTGQGYEQYF | TGTGCCAGCCAACCACCCACGGGACAGGGGTACGAGCAGTACTTC
TRBJ2-1 | 17 | TRBD2 | TRBV5-1 | NA | CASSLLAGSGRSNEQFF | TGCGCCAGCAGCCTCCTGGCTGGGAGCGGGAGGTCAAATGAGCAGTTCTTC
TRBJ1-3 | 12 | NA | TRBV6-5 | NA | CASSQTGNTIYF | TGTGCCAGCAGTCAGACTGGAAACACCATATATTTT
TRBJ2-1 | 16 | TRBD1 | TRBV6-6 | NA | CASSYLRGQGHNEQFF | TGTGCCAGCAGTTACTTGCGGGGACAGGGACACAATGAGCAGTTCTTC
TRBJ2-7 | 15 | TRBD1 | TRBV7-3 | NA | CASSLTGGKGYEQYF | TGTGCCAGCAGCTTGACAGGGGGCAAAGGCTACGAGCAGTACTTC
TRBJ2-1 | 16 | NA | TRBV5-1 | once | CASSRDDRLSYNEQFF | TGCGCCAGCAGCAGAGATGACAGACTTTCCTACAATGAGCAGTTCTTC
TRBJ2-7 | 16 | TRBD1 | TRBV28 | few | CASSLWGQGPYYEQYF | TGTGCCAGCAGTTTATGGGGACAGGGGCCGTACTACGAGCAGTACTTC
TRBJ2-1 | 15 | TRBD2 | TRBV7-2 | NA | CASSPLGGREDEQFF | TGTGCCAGCAGCCCGCTTGGCGGGAGGGAGGATGAGCAGTTCTTC
TRBJ2-4 | 16 | TRBD1 | TRBV4-1 | NA | CASSPGTAYAKNIQYF | TGCGCCAGCAGCCCAGGGACAGCCTACGCCAAAAACATTCAGTACTTC
TRBJ1-5 | 13 | NA | TRBV10-3 | few | CASRTASNQPQHF | TGTGCCAGCAGGACAGCTAGCAATCAGCCCCAGCATTTT
TRBJ2-7 | 13 | NA | TRBV4-3 | NA | CASSQELFDEQYF | TGCGCCAGCAGCCAAGAGTTATTCGACGAGCAGTACTTC
TRBJ2-3 | 15 | NA | TRBV25-1 | few | CASSFRRAHTDTQYF | TGTGCCAGCAGCTTTCGCAGGGCCCACACAGATACGCAGTATTTT
TRBJ2-3 | 17 | TRBD2 | TRBV5-1 | NA | CASSLDPSGAGTDTQYF | TGCGCCAGCAGCTTGGATCCTAGCGGGGCGGGCACAGATACGCAGTATTTT
TRBJ2-7 | 15 | TRBD1 | TRBV5-4 | once | CASSPGTGNLYEQYF | TGTGCCAGCAGCCCCGGGACAGGGAACCTCTACGAGCAGTACTTC
TRBJ2-2 | 13 | NA | TRBV5-1 | NA | CASSFANTGELFF | TGCGCCAGCAGCTTCGCGAACACCGGGGAGCTGTTTTTT
TRBJ2-5 | 15 | NA | TRBV7-7 | few | CASSLNPTFQETQYF | TGTGCTAGCAGCTTAAACCCGACATTCCAAGAGACCCAGTACTTC
TRBJ2-1 | 17 | TRBD2 | TRBV7-2 | NA | CASSPRLLAGGYNEQFF | TGTGCCAGCAGCCCCCGATTACTAGCGGGAGGGTACAATGAGCAGTTCTTC
TRBJ1-1 | 15 | NA | TRBV7-9 | NA | CASSLAGSGNTEAFF | TGTGCCAGCAGCTTAGCGGGGAGTGGGAACACTGAAGCTTTCTTT
TRBJ2-7 | 15 | TRBD2 | TRBV10-3 | NA | CAISELAGHSYEQYF | TGTGCCATCAGTGAACTAGCGGGGCACTCCTACGAGCAGTACTTC
TRBJ2-4 | 15 | NA | TRBV19 | few | CASSIQPGVQNIQYF | TGTGCCAGTAGTATCCAGCCAGGGGTCCAAAACATTCAGTACTTC
TRBJ1-3 | 14 | NA | TRBV6-5 | NA | CASSQTYSGNTIYF | TGTGCCAGCAGCCAAACCTACTCTGGAAACACCATATATTTT
TRBJ2-1 | 14 | TRBD1 | TRBV7-9 | few | CASSPIQGANEQFF | TGTGCCAGCAGCCCGATACAGGGGGCGAATGAGCAGTTCTTC
TRBJ1-1 | 15 | NA | TRBV27 | NA | CASSLQSGASTEAFF | TGTGCCAGCAGTTTACAATCCGGAGCTAGCACTGAAGCTTTCTTT
TRBJ1-2 | 15 | TRBD1 | TRBV29-1 | NA | CSVLTGGSTNYGYTF | TGCAGCGTTCTGACAGGGGGCTCTACGAACTATGGCTACACCTTC
TRBJ1-2 | 14 | NA | TRBV6-5 | NA | CASSKDRQAYGYTF | TGTGCCAGCAGTAAGGACAGACAAGCGTATGGCTACACCTTC
TRBJ1-1 | 13 | NA | TRBV5-1 | NA | CASSVTQNTEAFF | TGCGCCAGCAGCGTTACTCAGAACACTGAAGCTTTCTTT
TRBJ2-3 | 11 | NA | TRBV10-1 | few | CASSFLDTQYF | TGCGCCAGCAGTTTCTTGGATACGCAGTATTTT
TRBJ1-1 | 14 | TRBD1 | TRBV19 | NA | CASSIATGLSEAFF | TGTGCCAGTAGTATCGCGACAGGGTTGAGTGAAGCTTTCTTT
TRBJ2-7 | 19 | TRBD2 | TRBV27 | NA | CASSSSPGVAGERSYEQYF | TGTGCCAGCAGTTCTTCTCCCGGGGTAGCGGGAGAAAGATCCTACGAGCAGTACTTC
TRBJ2-7 | 14 | NA | TRBV5-4 | NA | CASTPPGNRAEQYF | TGTGCCAGCACCCCTCCGGGAAATCGGGCCGAGCAGTACTTC
TRBJ1-1 | 12 | NA | TRBV7-6 | NA | CASSSDRITAFF | TGTGCCAGCAGCTCCGACAGAATCACAGCTTTCTTT
TRBJ2-1 | 15 | NA | TRBV7-3 | once | CASSLTPPQYNEQFF | TGTGCCAGCAGCTTAACGCCCCCCCAGTACAATGAGCAGTTCTTC
TRBJ2-1 | 13 | NA | TRBV18 | NA | CASSPQGYNEQFF | TGTGCCAGCTCACCGCAGGGCTACAATGAGCAGTTCTTC
TRBJ1-3 | 14 | NA | TRBV19 | NA | CASSIDTSGNTIYF | TGTGCCAGTAGTATTGACACCTCTGGAAACACCATATATTTT
TRBJ2-1 | 17 | TRBD2 | TRBV19 | NA | CASSGTGLAGYYNEQFF | TGTGCCAGTAGTGGTACGGGACTAGCGGGGTACTACAATGAGCAGTTCTTC
TRBJ2-4 | 15 | NA | TRBV28 | NA | CASSLAQAPKNIQYF | TGTGCCAGCAGTTTGGCACAGGCTCCCAAAAACATTCAGTACTTC
TRBJ2-7 | 14 | TRBD2 | TRBV11-2 | NA | CASSLGLVNYEQYF | TGTGCCAGCAGCTTGGGACTAGTTAATTACGAGCAGTACTTC
TRBJ2-7 | 12 | NA | TRBV5-1 | NA | CASSHGAYEQYF | TGCGCCAGCAGCCACGGAGCCTACGAGCAGTACTTC
TRBJ1-4 | 16 | NA | TRBV9 | NA | CASSANWGQGNEKLFF | TGTGCCAGCAGCGCGAATTGGGGGCAGGGTAATGAAAAACTGTTTTTT
TRBJ1-1 | 15 | NA | TRBV5-1 | once | CASSVTGNVGTEAFF | TGCGCCAGCAGCGTAACAGGGAACGTCGGCACTGAAGCTTTCTTT
TRBJ1-4 | 14 | NA | TRBV13 | NA | CASSRGQGMEKLFF | TGTGCCAGCAGCCGTGGGCAGGGGATGGAAAAACTGTTTTTT
TRBJ1-4 | 17 | NA | TRBV11-3 | NA | CASSLSPPGANGEKLFF | TGTGCCAGCAGCTTAAGTCCCCCTGGGGCGAATGGTGAAAAACTGTTTTTT